The 8 T cell receptor beta chains given below trace back to one sample, sequenced in a study of Graves' ophthalmopathy and Graves' hyperthyroidism. From RNA, the CDR3 regions of TCR beta chains were amplified and sequenced. HTBI-primed RT-PCR formed the first round, and a multiplex PCR formed the second. TCRdb reprocessed the multiplex PCR reads via MiXCR and lists one record per CDR3 protein. The profile shows over a million distinct CDR3 sequences, 35% to 45% of them singletons. Specimen: peripheral blood or thyroid tissue (not recorded which). Receptor source: an adult man with Graves' hyperthyroidism.

This clonotype was seen ten or more times. This chain links TRBV14 with TRBJ1-2, with D perhaps TRBD1 (5 bases). This CDR3 has 14 amino acids. Germline-derived CDR1 and CDR2 are SGHDN and FVKESK. Trimming shortened V by 5 bases and J by 6 bases, and 16 bases separated the two germline ends. The CDR3 bases are TGTGCCAGCAGCGCAAGCCAGGGAGTCCATGGCTACACCTTC. Residues: CASSASQGVHGYTF.

On this clonotype: As the CDR3 is not closed by the conserved phenylalanine or tryptophan, this likely results from a read error. The DNA is omitted, as the CDR3 cannot be located on it reliably, and the CDR3 follows TCRdb's listing. The rearrangement links TRBV6-5 to TRBJ1-6. CDR1 and CDR2 from the germline V gene are MNHEY and SVGAGI. The CDR3 has 8 amino acids, counting both end residues. CDR3 loop: CASSSPQT.

The table lists this clonotype with many counts. This chain connects TRBV2 to TRBJ1-3, with TRBD1 as a possible D gene (6 bases). This CDR3 has 13 amino acids. With 5 bases removed from V and 7 bases from J, the gap between germline ends came to 12 bases. Germline CDR1 is SNHLY and CDR2 is FYNNEI. In DNA, the CDR3 is TGTGCCAGCAGTCTCGGACAGACGAACACCATATATTTT. This codes for CASSLGQTNTIYF.

The chain links TRBV7-2 to TRBJ2-5; 9 nucleotides align to TRBD1. J was trimmed by 10 bases and V by 2 bases; bases with no gene match: 5. The germline gives CDR1 SGHTA, CDR2 FQGNSA. The CDR3 covers 13 residues. CDR3 in amino acids: CASSLTGGGIQYF. For the CDR3, the DNA is TGTGCCAGCAGCTTAACAGGGGGCGGGATCCAGTACTTC.

With regard to this clonotype: One end of the junction is discordant with germline, which a read error may explain. The rearrangement uses TRBV10-3 and TRBJ1-5; D call uncertain. CDR1 and CDR2 (germline): ENHRY, SYGVKD. There are 13 residues in the CDR3. The CDR3 here is CASMRFGNQPQHF. CDR3 sequence (DNA): TGTGCCAGCATGCGTTTTGGCAATCAGCCCCAGCACTTT.

This chain links TRBV7-2 with TRBJ1-4; D gene unclear. V was shortened by 5 bases and J by 6 bases, with 19 bases between the two germline ends. This CDR3 spans 16 amino acids. Germline lookup yields CDR1 SGHTA and CDR2 FQGNSA. The DNA of the CDR3 is TGTGCCAGCAGCAACCGGGAACAGCTCTCAGATGAAAAACTGTTTTTT. Protein: CASSNREQLSDEKLFF.

This clonotype appeared many times. The chain couples TRBV11-2 to TRBJ2-7; TRBD1 might be the D (6 bases). Trimming stripped 2 bases from V and 1 base from J, with 18 bases between. CDR1 and CDR2 (germline): SGHAT, FQNNGV. The CDR3 is 17 amino acids. This CDR3 reads CASSLKRDPGASYEQYF. CDR3 sequence (DNA): TGTGCCAGCAGCTTAAAGAGGGATCCAGGGGCATCCTACGAGCAGTACTTC. The complete variable domain, with remaining parts taken from reference TRBV11-2 and TRBJ2-7, reads EAGVAQSPRYKIIEKRQSVAFWCNPISGHATLYWYQQILGQGPKLLIQFQNNGVVDDSQLPKDRFSAERLKGVDSTLKIQPAKLEDSAVYLCASSLKRDPGASYEQYFGPGTRLTVT.

The chain employs TRBV19 and TRBJ1-5, with D possibly being TRBD1 (5 bases). Germline V CDR1 and CDR2: LNHDA, SQIVND (reference sequence). The CDR3 extends over 14 amino acids. Trimming stripped 3 bases from V and 1 base from J, with 7 bases between. The CDR3, as DNA: TGTGCCAGTAGTATCAGGGCCAGCAATCAGCCCCAGCATTTT. It translates to CASSIRASNQPQHF.